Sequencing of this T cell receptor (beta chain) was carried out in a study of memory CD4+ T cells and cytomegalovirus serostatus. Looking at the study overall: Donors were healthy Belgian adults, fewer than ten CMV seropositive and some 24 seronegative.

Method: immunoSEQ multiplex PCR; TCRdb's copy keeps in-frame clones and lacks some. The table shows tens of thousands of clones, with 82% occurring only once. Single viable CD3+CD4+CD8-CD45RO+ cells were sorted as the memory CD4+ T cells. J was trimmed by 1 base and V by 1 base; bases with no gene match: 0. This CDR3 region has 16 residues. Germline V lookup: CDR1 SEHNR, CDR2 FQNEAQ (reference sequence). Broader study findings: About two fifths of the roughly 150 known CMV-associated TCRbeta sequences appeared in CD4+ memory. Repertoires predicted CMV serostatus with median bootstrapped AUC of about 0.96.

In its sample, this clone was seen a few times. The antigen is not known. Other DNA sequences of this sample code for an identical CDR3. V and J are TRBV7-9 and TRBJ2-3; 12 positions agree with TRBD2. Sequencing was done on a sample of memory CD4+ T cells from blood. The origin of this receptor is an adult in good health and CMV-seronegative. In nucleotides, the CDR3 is TGTGCCAGCAGCTTAGGACTAGCGGGGGGCACAGATACGCAGTATTTT. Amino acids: CASSLGLAGGTDTQYF.